The text below deals with one T cell receptor (beta chain). The data derive from a study of radiotherapy plus CTLA-4 blockade in lung cancer. The CDR3 is 14 residues long. The germline CDR1 and CDR2 sequences are LGHNA and YSLEER. Trimming shortened V by 2 bases and J by 5 bases, and 12 bases separated the two germline ends. TCRdb's copy holds only in-frame clones and misses some; the assay was immunoSEQ multiplex PCR. The profile shows 75,000 or so clones, around 80% of them singletons. The source is a human donor with non-small cell lung cancer who had a complete response to radiotherapy plus ipilimumab. The rearrangement links TRBV4-3 to TRBJ2-5, with D maybe TRBD1 (6 bases). The specimen was peripheral blood, collected from a patient treated with radiotherapy plus ipilimumab. CDR3 amino acids: CASSQQGTSETQYF. CDR3 DNA: TGCGCCAGCAGCCAACAGGGGACGAGCGAGACCCAGTACTTC.